The T cell receptor (beta chain) described here comes from a study of pediatric ulcerative colitis. Notes on the study in general: Two rectal CDR3 clonotypes occurred in all ulcerative colitis patients. In rectum, acute severe colitis had expanded clones and less diversity. Repertoires came from total lymphocyte DNA, so rare subsets like regulatory T cells may be missed.

The CDR3 sequence is 14 residues long. The germline V and J ends were trimmed by 2 bases and 7 bases, with 11 bases remaining between them. Germline CDR1 and CDR2: SEHNR and FQNEAQ (reference sequence). Comments on this clone: Its target is not known.

The blood sample was taken during the colonoscopy visit. Clones were sequenced by immunoSEQ multiplex PCR, and TCRdb holds only the in-frame ones, with some missing. The data show some 60,000 clones, around 80% seen once. The chain is built from TRBV7-9 and TRBJ1-4; the D gene is possibly TRBD1 (5 bases). The specimen sequenced was blood. The receptor was derived from a boy younger than 18 with moderate ulcerative colitis. CDR3 residues: CASSLTGTSEKLFF. The CDR3 DNA is TGTGCCAGCAGCTTAACGGGGACCTCTGAAAAACTGTTTTTT.